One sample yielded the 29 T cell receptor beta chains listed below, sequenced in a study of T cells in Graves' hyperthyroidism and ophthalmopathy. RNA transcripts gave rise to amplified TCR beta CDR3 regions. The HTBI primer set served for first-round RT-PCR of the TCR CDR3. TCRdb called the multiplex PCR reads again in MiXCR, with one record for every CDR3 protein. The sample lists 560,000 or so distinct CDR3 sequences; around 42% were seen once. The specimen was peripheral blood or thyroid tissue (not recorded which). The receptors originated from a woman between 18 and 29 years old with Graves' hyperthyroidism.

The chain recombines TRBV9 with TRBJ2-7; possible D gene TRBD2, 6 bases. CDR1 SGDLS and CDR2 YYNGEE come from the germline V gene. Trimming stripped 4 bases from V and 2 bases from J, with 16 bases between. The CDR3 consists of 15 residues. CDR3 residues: CASSPAGTATYEQYF. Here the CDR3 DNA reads TGTGCCAGCAGCCCAGCCGGGACTGCCACCTACGAGCAGTACTTC.

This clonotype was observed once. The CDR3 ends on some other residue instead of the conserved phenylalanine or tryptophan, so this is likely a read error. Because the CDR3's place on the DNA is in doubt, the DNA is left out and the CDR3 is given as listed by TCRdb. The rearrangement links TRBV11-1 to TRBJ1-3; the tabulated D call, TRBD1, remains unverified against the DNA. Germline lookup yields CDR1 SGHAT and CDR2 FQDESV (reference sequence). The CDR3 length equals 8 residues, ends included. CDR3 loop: CASSIRDR.

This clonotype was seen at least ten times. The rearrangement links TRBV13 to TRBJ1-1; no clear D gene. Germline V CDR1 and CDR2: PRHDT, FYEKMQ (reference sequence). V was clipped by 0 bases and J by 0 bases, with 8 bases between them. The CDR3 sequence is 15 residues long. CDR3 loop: CASSLGQALNTEAFF. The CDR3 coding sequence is TGTGCCAGCAGCTTAGGCCAGGCGTTGAACACTGAAGCTTTCTTT.

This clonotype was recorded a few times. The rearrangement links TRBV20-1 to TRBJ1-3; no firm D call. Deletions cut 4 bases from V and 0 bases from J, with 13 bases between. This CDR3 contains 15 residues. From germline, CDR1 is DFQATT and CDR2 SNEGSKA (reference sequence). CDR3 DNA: TGCAGTGCTACGCCACATTCCGTCTCTGGAAACACCATATATTTT. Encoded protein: CSATPHSVSGNTIYF.

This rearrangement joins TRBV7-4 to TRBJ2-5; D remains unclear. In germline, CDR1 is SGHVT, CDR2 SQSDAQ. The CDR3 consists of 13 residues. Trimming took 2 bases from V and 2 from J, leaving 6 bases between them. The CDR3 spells CASSLSRQETQYF. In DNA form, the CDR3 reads TGTGCCAGCAGCTTATCAAGGCAAGAGACCCAGTACTTC.

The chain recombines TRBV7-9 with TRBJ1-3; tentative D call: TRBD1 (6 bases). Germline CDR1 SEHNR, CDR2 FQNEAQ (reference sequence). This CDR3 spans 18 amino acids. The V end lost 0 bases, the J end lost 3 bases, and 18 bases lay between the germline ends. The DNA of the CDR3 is TGTGCCAGCAGCTTAGCGCAGTTTACCAGGGGCTTTGGAAACACCATATATTTT. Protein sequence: CASSLAQFTRGFGNTIYF.

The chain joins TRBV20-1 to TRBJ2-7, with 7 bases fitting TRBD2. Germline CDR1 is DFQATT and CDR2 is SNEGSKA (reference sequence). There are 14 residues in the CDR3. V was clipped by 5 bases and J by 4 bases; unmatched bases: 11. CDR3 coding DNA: TGCAGTGCTCTAATGAGCGGGACTCATTACGAGCAGTACTTC. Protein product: CSALMSGTHYEQYF.

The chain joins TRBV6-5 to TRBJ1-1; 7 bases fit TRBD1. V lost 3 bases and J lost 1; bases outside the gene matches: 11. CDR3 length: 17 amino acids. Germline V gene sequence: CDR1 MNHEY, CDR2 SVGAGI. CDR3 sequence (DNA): TGTGCCAGCAGTTATACCGGGACAGCCCTCGCGAACACTGAAGCTTTCTTT. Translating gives CASSYTGTALANTEAFF.

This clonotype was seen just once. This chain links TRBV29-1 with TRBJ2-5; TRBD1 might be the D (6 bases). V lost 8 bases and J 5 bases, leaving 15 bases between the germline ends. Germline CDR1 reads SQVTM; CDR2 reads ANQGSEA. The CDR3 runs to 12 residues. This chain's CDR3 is CSRRTESETQYF. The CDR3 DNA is TGCAGCAGAAGGACAGAGAGCGAGACCCAGTACTTC.

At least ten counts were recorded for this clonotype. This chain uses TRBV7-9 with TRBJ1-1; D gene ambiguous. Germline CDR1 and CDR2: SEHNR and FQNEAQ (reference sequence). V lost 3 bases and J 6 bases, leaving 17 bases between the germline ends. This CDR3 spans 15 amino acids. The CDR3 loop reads CASSFLLSEGSEAFF. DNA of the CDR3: TGTGCCAGCAGCTTCTTGTTGTCGGAGGGATCTGAAGCTTTCTTT.

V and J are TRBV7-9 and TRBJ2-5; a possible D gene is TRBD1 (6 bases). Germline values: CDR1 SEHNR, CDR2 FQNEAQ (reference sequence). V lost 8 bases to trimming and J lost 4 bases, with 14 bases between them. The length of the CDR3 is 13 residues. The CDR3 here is CASVGGTRETQYF. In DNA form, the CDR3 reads TGTGCCAGCGTTGGGGGCACCCGAGAGACCCAGTACTTC.

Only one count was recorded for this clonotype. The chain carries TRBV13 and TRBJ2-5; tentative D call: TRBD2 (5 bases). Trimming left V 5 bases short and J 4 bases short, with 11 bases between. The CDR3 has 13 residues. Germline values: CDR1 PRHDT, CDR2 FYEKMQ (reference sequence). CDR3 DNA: TGTGCCAGCAGCCTCGGGAACCCAGAGACCCAGTACTTC. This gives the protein CASSLGNPETQYF. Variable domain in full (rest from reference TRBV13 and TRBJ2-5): AAGVIQSPRHLIKEKRETATLKCYPIPRHDTVYWYQQGPGQDPQFLISFYEKMQSDKGSIPDRFSAQQFSDYHSELNMSSLELGDSALYFCASSLGNPETQYFGPGTRLLVL.

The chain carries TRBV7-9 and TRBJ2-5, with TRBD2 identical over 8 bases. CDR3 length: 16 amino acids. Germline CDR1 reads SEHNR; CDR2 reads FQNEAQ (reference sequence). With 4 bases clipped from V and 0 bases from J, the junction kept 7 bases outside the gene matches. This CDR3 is CASSSLAGQYQETQYF. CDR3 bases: TGTGCCAGCAGCTCATTAGCGGGGCAGTACCAAGAGACCCAGTACTTC.

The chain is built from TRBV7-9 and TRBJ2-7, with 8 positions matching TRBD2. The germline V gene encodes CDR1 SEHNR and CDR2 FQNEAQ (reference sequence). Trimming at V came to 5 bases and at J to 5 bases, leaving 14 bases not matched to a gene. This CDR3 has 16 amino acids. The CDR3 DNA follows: TGTGCCAGCAGCGACCAACCTAGCGGGTTTCTCCACGAGCAGTACTTC. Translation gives CASSDQPSGFLHEQYF.

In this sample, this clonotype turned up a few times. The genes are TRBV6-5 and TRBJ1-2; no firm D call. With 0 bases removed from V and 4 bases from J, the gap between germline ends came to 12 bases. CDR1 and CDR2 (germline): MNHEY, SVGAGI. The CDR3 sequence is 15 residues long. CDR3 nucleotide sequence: TGTGCCAGCAGTTACTCGCCGGGGTATAGCTATGGCTACACCTTC. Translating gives CASSYSPGYSYGYTF.

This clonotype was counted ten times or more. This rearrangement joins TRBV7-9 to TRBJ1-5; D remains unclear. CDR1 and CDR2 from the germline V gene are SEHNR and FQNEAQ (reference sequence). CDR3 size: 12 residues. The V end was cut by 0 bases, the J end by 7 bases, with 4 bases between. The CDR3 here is CASSLAWQPQHF. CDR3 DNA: TGTGCCAGCAGCTTAGCGTGGCAGCCCCAGCATTTT.

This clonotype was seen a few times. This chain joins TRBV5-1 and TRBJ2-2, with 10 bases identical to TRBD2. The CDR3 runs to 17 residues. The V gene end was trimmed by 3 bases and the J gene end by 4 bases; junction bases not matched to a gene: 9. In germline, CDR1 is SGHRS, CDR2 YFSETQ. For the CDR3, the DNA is TGCGCCAGCAGCTCCTCAGGAAGCGGGAGGGCCACCGGGGAGCTGTTTTTT. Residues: CASSSSGSGRATGELFF. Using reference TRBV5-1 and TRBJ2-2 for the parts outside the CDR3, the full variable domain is KAGVTQTPRYLIKTRGQQVTLSCSPISGHRSVSWYQQTPGQGLQFLFEYFSETQRNKGNFPGRFSGRQFSNSRSEMNVSTLELGDSALYLCASSSSGSGRATGELFFGEGSRLTVL.

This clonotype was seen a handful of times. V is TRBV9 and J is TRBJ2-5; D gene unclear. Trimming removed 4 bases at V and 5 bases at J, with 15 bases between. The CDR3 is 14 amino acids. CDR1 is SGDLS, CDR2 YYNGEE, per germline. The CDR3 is CASSQPEWSETQYF. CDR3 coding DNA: TGTGCCAGCAGCCAACCAGAGTGGTCGGAGACCCAGTACTTC.

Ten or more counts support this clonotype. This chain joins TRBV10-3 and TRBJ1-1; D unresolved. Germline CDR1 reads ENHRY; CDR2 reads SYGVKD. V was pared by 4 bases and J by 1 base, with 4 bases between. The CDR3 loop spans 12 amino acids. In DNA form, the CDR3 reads TGTGCCATCAGTGTCGGGAACACTGAAGCTTTCTTT. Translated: CAISVGNTEAFF.

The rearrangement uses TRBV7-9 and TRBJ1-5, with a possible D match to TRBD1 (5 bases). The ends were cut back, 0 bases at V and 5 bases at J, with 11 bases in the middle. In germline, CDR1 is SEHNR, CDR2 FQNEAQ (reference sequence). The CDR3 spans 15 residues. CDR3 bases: TGTGCCAGCAGCTTAGCGGGGGGTAGGGATCAGCCCCAGCATTTT. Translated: CASSLAGGRDQPQHF.

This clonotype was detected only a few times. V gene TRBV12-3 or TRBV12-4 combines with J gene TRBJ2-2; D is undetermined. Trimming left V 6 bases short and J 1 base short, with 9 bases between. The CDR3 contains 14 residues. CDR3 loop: CASRRNRNTGELFF. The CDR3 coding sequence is TGTGCCAGCAGACGAAACAGGAACACCGGGGAGCTGTTTTTT.

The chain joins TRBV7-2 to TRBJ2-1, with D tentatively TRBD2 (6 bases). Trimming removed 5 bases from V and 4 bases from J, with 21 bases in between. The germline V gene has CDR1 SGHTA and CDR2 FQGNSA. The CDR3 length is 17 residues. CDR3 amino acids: CASSPTFTGLPYNEQFF. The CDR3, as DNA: TGTGCCAGCAGCCCAACTTTTACGGGACTTCCTTACAATGAGCAGTTCTTC.

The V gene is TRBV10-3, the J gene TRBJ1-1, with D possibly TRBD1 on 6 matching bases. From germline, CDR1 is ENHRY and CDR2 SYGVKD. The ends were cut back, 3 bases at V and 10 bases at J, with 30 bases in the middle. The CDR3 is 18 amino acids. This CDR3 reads CAISDPNKGDTGEIRAFF. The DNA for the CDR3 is TGTGCCATCAGTGACCCTAACAAAGGGGACACCGGGGAGATTCGAGCTTTCTTT.

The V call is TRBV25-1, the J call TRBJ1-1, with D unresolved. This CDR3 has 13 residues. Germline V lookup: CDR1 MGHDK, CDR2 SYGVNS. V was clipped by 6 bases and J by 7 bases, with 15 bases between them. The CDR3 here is CASSQGFRNEAFF. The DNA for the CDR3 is TGTGCCAGCAGCCAAGGGTTTAGGAATGAAGCTTTCTTT. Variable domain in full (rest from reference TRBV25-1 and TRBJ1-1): EADIYQTPRYLVIGTGKKITLECSQTMGHDKMYWYQQDPGMELHLIHYSYGVNSTEKGDLSSESTVSRIRTEHFPLTLESARPSHTSQYLCASSQGFRNEAFFGQGTRLTVV.

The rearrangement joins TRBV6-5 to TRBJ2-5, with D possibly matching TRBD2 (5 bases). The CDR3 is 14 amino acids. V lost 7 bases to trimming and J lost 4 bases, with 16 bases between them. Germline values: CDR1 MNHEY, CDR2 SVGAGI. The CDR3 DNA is TGTGCCAGCACCCACGGGGTCGAGGGAGAGACCCAGTACTTC. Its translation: CASTHGVEGETQYF.

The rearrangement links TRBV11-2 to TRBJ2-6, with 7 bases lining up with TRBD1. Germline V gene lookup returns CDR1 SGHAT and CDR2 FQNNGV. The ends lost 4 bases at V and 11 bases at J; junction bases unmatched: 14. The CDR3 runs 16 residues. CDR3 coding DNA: TGTGCCAGCAGCTCAATTAGGGGGCAGGGGACCTACGTCCTGACTTTC. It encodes CASSSIRGQGTYVLTF.

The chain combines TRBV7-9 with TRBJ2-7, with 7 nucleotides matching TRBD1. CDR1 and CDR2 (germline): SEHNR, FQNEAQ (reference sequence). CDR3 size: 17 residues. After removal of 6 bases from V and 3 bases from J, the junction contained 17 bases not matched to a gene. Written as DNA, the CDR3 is TGTGCCAGCAGTCCCCGGGACAGATGGTTATCCCGCTACGAGCAGTACTTC. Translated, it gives CASSPRDRWLSRYEQYF. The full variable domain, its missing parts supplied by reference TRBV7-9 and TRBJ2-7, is DTGVSQNPRHKITKRGQNVTFRCDPISEHNRLYWYRQTLGQGPEFLTYFQNEAQLEKSRLLSDRFSAERPKGSFSTLEIQRTEQGDSAMYLCASSPRDRWLSRYEQYFGPGTRLTVT.

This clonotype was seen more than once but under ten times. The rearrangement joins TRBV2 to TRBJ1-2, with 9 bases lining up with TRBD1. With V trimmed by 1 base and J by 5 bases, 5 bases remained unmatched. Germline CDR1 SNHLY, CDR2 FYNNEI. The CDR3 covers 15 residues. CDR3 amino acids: CASSEGTGVRYGYTF. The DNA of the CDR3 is TGTGCCAGCAGTGAAGGGACAGGGGTTCGGTATGGCTACACCTTC.

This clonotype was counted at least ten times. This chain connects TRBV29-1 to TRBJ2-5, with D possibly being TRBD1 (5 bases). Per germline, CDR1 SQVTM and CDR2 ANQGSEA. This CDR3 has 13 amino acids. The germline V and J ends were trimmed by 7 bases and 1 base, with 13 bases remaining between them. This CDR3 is CSARQSPQETQYF. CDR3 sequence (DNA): TGCAGCGCTAGACAGAGCCCCCAAGAGACCCAGTACTTC.